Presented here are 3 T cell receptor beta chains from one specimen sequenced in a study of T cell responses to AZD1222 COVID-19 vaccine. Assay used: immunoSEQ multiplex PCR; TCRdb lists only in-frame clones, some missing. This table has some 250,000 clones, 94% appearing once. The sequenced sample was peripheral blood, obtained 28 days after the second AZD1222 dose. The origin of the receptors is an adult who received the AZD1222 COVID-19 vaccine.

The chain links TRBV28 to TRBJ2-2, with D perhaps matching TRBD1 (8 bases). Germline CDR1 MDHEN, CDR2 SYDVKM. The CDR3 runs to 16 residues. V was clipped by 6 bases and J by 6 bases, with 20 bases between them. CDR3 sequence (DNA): TGTGCCAGCAGAACGCCCAGAACAGGGGGGGCCGGGGAGCTGTTTTTT. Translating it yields CASRTPRTGGAGELFF.

The CDR3: CAISETGYEKLFF. CDR3 DNA sequence: TGTGCCATCAGTGAGACAGGGTACGAAAAACTGTTTTTT. The chain couples TRBV10-3 to TRBJ1-4, with a tentative D call TRBD1 (6 bases). Trimming took 2 bases from V and 8 from J, leaving 9 bases between them. This CDR3 is 13 amino acids long. Germline V gene data show CDR1 as ENHRY and CDR2 as SYGVKD.

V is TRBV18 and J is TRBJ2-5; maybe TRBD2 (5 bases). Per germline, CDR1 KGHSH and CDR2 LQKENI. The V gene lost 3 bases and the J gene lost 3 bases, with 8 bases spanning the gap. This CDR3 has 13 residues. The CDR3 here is CASSPPEEETQYF. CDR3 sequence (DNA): TGTGCCAGCTCACCCCCGGAGGAAGAGACCCAGTACTTC.